A selection of T cell receptor beta chains follows, all from one sample in a study of blood T cell repertoires in COVID-19. The repertoire was sequenced with immunoSEQ multiplex PCR; TCRdb's copy has only in-frame clones and lacks some. This sample has under 300,000 clones, with about 80% found just once. The sequencing input was peripheral blood. These receptors were obtained from a woman older than 75 with acute or convalescent COVID-19. The CDR3 runs from the conserved cysteine through the conserved F or W. D genes are given only for firm matches. Size values are once, few and many counts, or a class for expanded clones, and some rows have none.

J: TRBJ1-2; V: TRBV27; D: NA; size: few; DNA: TGTGCCAGCAGTCCACAGGTTAACTATGGCTACACCTTC; CDR3: CASSPQVNYGYTF
J: TRBJ1-4; V: TRBV28; D: NA; size: NA; DNA: TGTGCCACTAGGGGAGGGGGAGGTGAAAAACTGTTTTTT; CDR3: CATRGGGGEKLFF
J: TRBJ1-6; V: TRBV7-3; D: NA; size: few; DNA: TGTGCCAGCAGCCCCGGGACATCTAATTCACCCCTCCACTTT; CDR3: CASSPGTSNSPLHF
J: TRBJ2-7; V: TRBV28; D: NA; size: NA; DNA: TGTGCCAGCAGTTTCGTAGGGGTACTCTACGAGCAGTACTTC; CDR3: CASSFVGVLYEQYF
J: TRBJ1-3; V: TRBV27; D: NA; size: once; DNA: TGTGCCAGCAGTTTTGACAGAAATGCTGGAAACACCATATATTTT; CDR3: CASSFDRNAGNTIYF
J: TRBJ2-3; V: TRBV12-3/TRBV12-4; D: NA; size: NA; DNA: TGTGCCAGCAGTTTGAGGAACACAGATACGCAGTATTTT; CDR3: CASSLRNTDTQYF
J: TRBJ2-3; V: TRBV7-6; D: NA; size: NA; DNA: TGTGCCAGCAGCTTAGTGGCGGGTCCTACGCAGTATTTT; CDR3: CASSLVAGPTQYF
J: TRBJ2-1; V: TRBV3-1/TRBV3-2; D: TRBD1; size: NA; DNA: TGTGCCAGCAGCCTAATCGGGACAGGGAACAATGAGCAGTTCTTC; CDR3: CASSLIGTGNNEQFF
J: TRBJ1-4; V: TRBV10-3; D: TRBD1; size: NA; DNA: TGTGCCATCAGCGCCGGGACAGGGTTCGAAAAACTGTTTTTT; CDR3: CAISAGTGFEKLFF
J: TRBJ2-1; V: TRBV5-6; D: TRBD2; size: NA; DNA: TGTGCCAGCAGCTTGGACTCGGGAGGGTACAATGAGCAGTTCTTC; CDR3: CASSLDSGGYNEQFF
J: TRBJ2-7; V: TRBV4-1; D: TRBD1; size: NA; DNA: TGCGCCAGCAGCCAAGGTGCAGGGGGCAAGTACGAGCAGTACTTC; CDR3: CASSQGAGGKYEQYF
J: TRBJ1-5; V: TRBV2; D: NA; size: NA; DNA: TGTGCCAGCAGTGGGAGGGAGGCCGGGGGGCCCCAGCATTTT; CDR3: CASSGREAGGPQHF
J: TRBJ1-2; V: TRBV7-8; D: NA; size: NA; DNA: TGTGCCAGCAGCTTAGCGGGTCCCTCGGCAGGGGGCTACACCTTC; CDR3: CASSLAGPSAGGYTF
J: TRBJ2-2; V: TRBV24-1; D: TRBD1; size: NA; DNA: TGTGCCACTACCACCGGGACAGCGAACACCGGGGAGCTGTTTTTT; CDR3: CATTTGTANTGELFF
J: TRBJ1-5; V: TRBV18; D: NA; size: NA; DNA: TGTGCCAGCTCACCCCAGTATAGCAATCAGCCCCAGCATTTT; CDR3: CASSPQYSNQPQHF
J: TRBJ1-6; V: TRBV7-8; D: NA; size: NA; DNA: TGTGCCAGCAGCCCCGGGGGGAGCTCCTATAATTCACCCCTCCACTTT; CDR3: CASSPGGSSYNSPLHF
J: TRBJ1-2; V: TRBV18; D: TRBD1; size: NA; DNA: TGTGCCAGCTCACCAGAGGGACAGGGAATGGACGGTGGCTACACCTTC; CDR3: CASSPEGQGMDGGYTF
J: TRBJ1-2; V: TRBV19; D: TRBD1; size: NA; DNA: TGTGCCAGTAGTAAACCGGGGACAGGGCTCAACTATGGCTACACCTTC; CDR3: CASSKPGTGLNYGYTF
J: TRBJ2-7; V: TRBV6-5; D: TRBD1; size: NA; DNA: TGTGCCAGCGGCCCGGGACAGGCCCTCAGTCACGAGCAGTACTTC; CDR3: CASGPGQALSHEQYF
J: TRBJ2-4; V: TRBV5-1; D: NA; size: NA; DNA: TGCGCCAGTAAAACGGACCCAGGGTCGGACATTCAGTACTTC; CDR3: CASKTDPGSDIQYF
J: TRBJ1-1; V: TRBV27; D: NA; size: NA; DNA: TGTGCCAGCAGTTTTACAGGGACCACTGAAGCTTTCTTT; CDR3: CASSFTGTTEAFF
J: TRBJ2-1; V: TRBV15; D: NA; size: NA; DNA: TGTGCCACCAGCAGAGATCGGGGGACCTCGTCAGGGAATGAGCAGTTCTTC; CDR3: CATSRDRGTSSGNEQFF
J: TRBJ2-2; V: TRBV5-1; D: NA; size: NA; DNA: TGCGCCAGCAGCTTGGGACTCCTCGGCGGGGCCGGGGAGCTGTTTTTT; CDR3: CASSLGLLGGAGELFF
J: TRBJ1-4; V: TRBV28; D: NA; size: NA; DNA: TGTGCCAGCAGTTTATACAGGGAAAAACTGTTTTTT; CDR3: CASSLYREKLFF
J: TRBJ1-5; V: TRBV5-1; D: NA; size: NA; DNA: TGCGCCAGCAGCCCCCGGGGGGGCAATCAGCCCCAGCATTTT; CDR3: CASSPRGGNQPQHF
J: TRBJ2-1; V: TRBV12-3/TRBV12-4; D: NA; size: once; DNA: TGTGCCAGCTCCTTGGACAGCTACAATGAGCAGTTCTTC; CDR3: CASSLDSYNEQFF